The rows below give T cell receptor beta chains drawn from one sample of a study of lymphopenia after photon versus proton radiotherapy. The data were produced by immunoSEQ multiplex PCR, yet TCRdb's version contains in-frame clones alone and is incomplete. This sample carries approximately 150,000 clones, 75% to 90% of them seen once, and the ten largest clones take around 4.5%. The material was peripheral blood, obtained from a patient treated with photon-based radiotherapy. These receptors originate from a man in his fifties or sixties with gastric cancer. Each CDR3 is given with its conserved first and last residue. The D gene is left open where the match is weak. Some rows have no size entry. The others give once, few or many, or a class for an expanded clone.

d_call: -; j_call: TRBJ2-1; v_call: TRBV4-2; clone_size: -; cdr3_aa: CASSPQSASVAYNEQFF; cdr3_nt: TGTGCCAGCAGCCCTCAGTCGGCTAGTGTTGCCTACAATGAGCAGTTCTTC
d_call: TRBD1; j_call: TRBJ1-5; v_call: TRBV19; clone_size: -; cdr3_aa: CASSIGTGGTRNQPQHF; cdr3_nt: TGTGCCAGTAGTATAGGGACAGGGGGGACCCGCAATCAGCCCCAGCATTTT
d_call: -; j_call: TRBJ2-7; v_call: TRBV28; clone_size: -; cdr3_aa: CASSRAGYEQYF; cdr3_nt: TGTGCCAGCAGTCGGGCGGGTTACGAGCAGTACTTC
d_call: TRBD1; j_call: TRBJ2-3; v_call: TRBV13; clone_size: -; cdr3_aa: CASSLSGQYEDTQYF; cdr3_nt: TGTGCCAGCAGCTTATCGGGACAGTATGAAGATACGCAGTATTTT
d_call: -; j_call: TRBJ1-1; v_call: TRBV5-6; clone_size: -; cdr3_aa: CASSLVGAPNTEAFF; cdr3_nt: TGTGCCAGCAGCTTGGTGGGGGCCCCGAACACTGAAGCTTTCTTT
d_call: TRBD1; j_call: TRBJ1-1; v_call: TRBV5-4; clone_size: -; cdr3_aa: CASSLRTGAVENTEAFF; cdr3_nt: TGTGCCAGCAGCTTAAGGACAGGCGCAGTAGAGAACACTGAAGCTTTCTTT
d_call: -; j_call: TRBJ2-7; v_call: TRBV19; clone_size: -; cdr3_aa: CASSIGDGFGNEQYF; cdr3_nt: TGTGCCAGTAGTATAGGGGACGGGTTCGGGAACGAGCAGTACTTC
d_call: -; j_call: TRBJ2-7; v_call: TRBV7-2; clone_size: -; cdr3_aa: CASSNQYEQYF; cdr3_nt: TGTGCCAGCAGCAACCAGTACGAGCAGTACTTC
d_call: -; j_call: TRBJ1-2; v_call: TRBV6-4; clone_size: -; cdr3_aa: CASSQQGLSGGYGYTF; cdr3_nt: TGTGCCAGCAGTCAACAGGGCCTCTCCGGAGGCTATGGCTACACCTTC
d_call: TRBD2; j_call: TRBJ2-4; v_call: TRBV7-9; clone_size: -; cdr3_aa: CASSFGKLAGDKNIQYF; cdr3_nt: TGTGCCAGCAGCTTCGGGAAGCTAGCGGGGGACAAAAACATTCAGTACTTC
d_call: -; j_call: TRBJ1-1; v_call: TRBV6-5; clone_size: -; cdr3_aa: CASSSLDRNTEAFF; cdr3_nt: TGTGCCAGCAGTTCGTTGGACAGGAACACTGAAGCTTTCTTT
d_call: -; j_call: TRBJ1-4; v_call: TRBV9; clone_size: few; cdr3_aa: CASSVDGRGAAKLFF; cdr3_nt: TGTGCCAGCAGCGTAGATGGGAGGGGAGCCGCGAAACTGTTTTTT
d_call: -; j_call: TRBJ1-1; v_call: TRBV7-2; clone_size: -; cdr3_aa: CASSWGQNTEAFF; cdr3_nt: TGTGCCAGCAGCTGGGGACAGAACACTGAAGCTTTCTTT
d_call: -; j_call: TRBJ1-5; v_call: TRBV4-1; clone_size: -; cdr3_aa: CASSQEDTGGQPQHF; cdr3_nt: TGCGCCAGCAGCCAAGAAGACACGGGGGGCCAGCCCCAGCATTTT